This TCR beta chain was found in a study of blood T cell repertoires in COVID-19. Overall study context: From T cells, B-cell-depleted T cells, or PBMCs came the material, which was cDNA or gDNA.

Only in-frame clones appear in the TCRdb table, and some are missing; sequencing was by immunoSEQ multiplex PCR. The table has some 530,000 clones, approximately 83% seen once; the top ten hold about 3.2%. This CDR3 has 17 amino acids. The germline gives CDR1 SGHRS, CDR2 YFSETQ. V dropped 1 base and J dropped 4; count of bases not matched to a gene: 14. The sample was peripheral blood. The sequence was collected from a human donor in a cohort sampled during active COVID-19. The chain recombines TRBV5-1 with TRBJ2-7; 7 nucleotides line up with TRBD2. Written as DNA, the CDR3 is TGCGCCAGCAGCTTGCAACCACCGGGAGGACTTGCGTACGAGCAGTACTTC. This encodes CASSLQPPGGLAYEQYF.